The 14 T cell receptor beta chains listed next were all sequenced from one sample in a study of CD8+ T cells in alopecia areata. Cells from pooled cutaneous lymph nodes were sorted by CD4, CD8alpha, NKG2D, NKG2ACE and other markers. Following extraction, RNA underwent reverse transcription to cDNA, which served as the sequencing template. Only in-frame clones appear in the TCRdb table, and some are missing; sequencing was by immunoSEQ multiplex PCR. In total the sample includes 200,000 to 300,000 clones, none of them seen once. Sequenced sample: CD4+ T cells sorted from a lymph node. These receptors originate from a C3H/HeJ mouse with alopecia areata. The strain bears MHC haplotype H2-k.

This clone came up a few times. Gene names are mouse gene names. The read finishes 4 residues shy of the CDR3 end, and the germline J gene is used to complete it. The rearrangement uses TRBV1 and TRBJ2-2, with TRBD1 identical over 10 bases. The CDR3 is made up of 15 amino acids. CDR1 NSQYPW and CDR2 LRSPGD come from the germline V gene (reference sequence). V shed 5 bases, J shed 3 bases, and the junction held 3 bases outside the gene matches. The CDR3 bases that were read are TGCACCTGCAGTCCGGGACAGGGGTACACCGGG. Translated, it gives CTCSPGQGYTG. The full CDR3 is CTCSPGQGYTGQLYF. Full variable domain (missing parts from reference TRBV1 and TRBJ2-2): VTLLEQNPRWRLVPRGQAVNLRCILKNSQYPWMSWYQQDLQKQLQWLFTLRSPGDKEVKSLPGADYLATRVTDTELRLQVANMSQGRTLYCTCSPGQGYTGQLYFGEGSKLTVL.

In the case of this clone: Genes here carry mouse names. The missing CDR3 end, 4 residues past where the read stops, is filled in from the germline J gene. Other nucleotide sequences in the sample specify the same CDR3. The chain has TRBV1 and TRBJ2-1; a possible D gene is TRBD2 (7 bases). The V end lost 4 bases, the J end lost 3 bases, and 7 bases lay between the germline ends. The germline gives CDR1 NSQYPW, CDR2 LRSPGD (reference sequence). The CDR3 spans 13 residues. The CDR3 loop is CTCSGGAYAEQFF. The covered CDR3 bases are TGCACCTGCAGTGGGGGGGCCTATGCT.

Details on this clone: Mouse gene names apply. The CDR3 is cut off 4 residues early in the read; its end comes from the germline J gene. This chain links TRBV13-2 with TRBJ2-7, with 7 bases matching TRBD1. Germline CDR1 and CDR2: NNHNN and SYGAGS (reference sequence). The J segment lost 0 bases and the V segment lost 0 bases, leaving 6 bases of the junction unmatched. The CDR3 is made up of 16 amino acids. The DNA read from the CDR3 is TGTGCCAGCGGTGATGTAAGGGGGACAGACTCCTAT. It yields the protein CASGDVRGTDSY. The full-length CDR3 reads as CASGDVRGTDSYEQYF.

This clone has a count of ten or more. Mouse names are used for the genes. CDR3 bases read: TGTGCCAGCAGTGATGAAGGGGGCGCTCCAAACTCC. Residues: CASSDEGGAPNS. The whole CDR3 is CASSDEGGAPNSDYTF. V usage is TRBV13-1 and J usage is TRBJ1-2; 7 bases are a match to TRBD1. The read falls 4 residues short of the CDR3 end, and the missing part is taken from the germline J gene. The J segment lost 0 bases and the V segment lost 0 bases, leaving 5 bases of the junction unmatched. The CDR3 is 16 residues long. The germline V gene has CDR1 NSHNY and CDR2 SYGAGN.

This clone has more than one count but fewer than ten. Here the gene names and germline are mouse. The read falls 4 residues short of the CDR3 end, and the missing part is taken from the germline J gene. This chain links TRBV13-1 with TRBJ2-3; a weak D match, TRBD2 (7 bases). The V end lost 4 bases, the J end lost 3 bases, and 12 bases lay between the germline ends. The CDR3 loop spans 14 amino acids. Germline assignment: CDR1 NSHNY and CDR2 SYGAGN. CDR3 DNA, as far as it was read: TGTGCCAGCAGTCGACGGGGGGCGGCAGAA. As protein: CASSRRGAAE. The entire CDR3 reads CASSRRGAAETLYF.

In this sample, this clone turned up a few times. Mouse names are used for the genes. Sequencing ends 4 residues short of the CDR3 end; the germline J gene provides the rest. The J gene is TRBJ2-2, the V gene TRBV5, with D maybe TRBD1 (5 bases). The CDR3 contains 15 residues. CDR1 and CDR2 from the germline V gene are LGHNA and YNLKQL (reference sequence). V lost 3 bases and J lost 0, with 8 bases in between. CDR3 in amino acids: CASSHREANTGQLYF. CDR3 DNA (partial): TGTGCCAGCAGCCACAGGGAAGCAAACACCGGG.

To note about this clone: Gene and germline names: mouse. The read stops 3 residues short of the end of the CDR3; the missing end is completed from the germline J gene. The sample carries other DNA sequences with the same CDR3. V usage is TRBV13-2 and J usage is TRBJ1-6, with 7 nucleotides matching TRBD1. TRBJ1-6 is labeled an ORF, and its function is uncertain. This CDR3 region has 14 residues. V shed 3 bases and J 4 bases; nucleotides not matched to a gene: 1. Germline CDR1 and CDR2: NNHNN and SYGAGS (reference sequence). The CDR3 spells CASGAGQYNSPLYF. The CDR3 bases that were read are TGTGCCAGCGGTGCGGGACAGTATAATTCGCCC.

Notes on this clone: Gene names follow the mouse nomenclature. Incomplete CDR3 DNA: TGCACCTGCAGTGATCAGGGGGCGGGAGAC. Protein product: CTCSDQGAGD. The entire CDR3 protein reads CTCSDQGAGDTQYF. The chain employs TRBV1 and TRBJ2-5; 8 bases fit TRBD1. The CDR3 extends 4 residues past the end of the read, so its final part is completed from the germline J gene. The germline V gene has CDR1 NSQYPW and CDR2 LRSPGD (reference sequence). The CDR3 length is 14 residues.

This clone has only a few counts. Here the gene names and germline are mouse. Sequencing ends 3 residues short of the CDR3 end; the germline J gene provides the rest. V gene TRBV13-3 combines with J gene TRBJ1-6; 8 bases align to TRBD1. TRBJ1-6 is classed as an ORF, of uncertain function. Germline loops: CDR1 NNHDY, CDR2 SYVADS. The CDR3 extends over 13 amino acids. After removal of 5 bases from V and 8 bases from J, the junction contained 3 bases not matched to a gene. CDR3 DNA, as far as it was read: TGTGCCAGCAGAGACAGGGGAGATTCGCCC. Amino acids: CASRDRGDSP. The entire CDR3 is CASRDRGDSPLYF.

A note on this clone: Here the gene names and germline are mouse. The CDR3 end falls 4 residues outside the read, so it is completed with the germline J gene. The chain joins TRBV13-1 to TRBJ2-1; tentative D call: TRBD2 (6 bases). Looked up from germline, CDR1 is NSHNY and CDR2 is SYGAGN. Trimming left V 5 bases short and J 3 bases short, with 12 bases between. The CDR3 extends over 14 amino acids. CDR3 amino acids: CASRAGEGYAEQFF. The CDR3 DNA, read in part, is TGTGCCAGCAGGGCTGGGGAGGGCTATGCT.

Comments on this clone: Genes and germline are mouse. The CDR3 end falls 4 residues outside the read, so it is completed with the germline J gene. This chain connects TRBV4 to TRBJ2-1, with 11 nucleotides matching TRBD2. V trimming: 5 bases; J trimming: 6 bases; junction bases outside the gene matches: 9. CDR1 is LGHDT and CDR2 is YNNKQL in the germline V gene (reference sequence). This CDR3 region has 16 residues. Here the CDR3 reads CASSPWTGGLRAEQFF. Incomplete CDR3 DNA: TGTGCCAGCAGCCCATGGACTGGGGGGTTGCGTGCT.

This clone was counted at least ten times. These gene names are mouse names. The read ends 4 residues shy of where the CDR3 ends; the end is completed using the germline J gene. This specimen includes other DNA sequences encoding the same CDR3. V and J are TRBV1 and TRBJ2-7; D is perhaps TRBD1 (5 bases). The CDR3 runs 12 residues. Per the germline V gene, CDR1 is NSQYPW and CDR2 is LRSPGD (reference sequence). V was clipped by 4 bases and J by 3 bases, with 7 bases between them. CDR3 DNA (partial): TGCACCTGCAGTGGTCAGGGCTAT. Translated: CTCSGQGY. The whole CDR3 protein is CTCSGQGYEQYF.

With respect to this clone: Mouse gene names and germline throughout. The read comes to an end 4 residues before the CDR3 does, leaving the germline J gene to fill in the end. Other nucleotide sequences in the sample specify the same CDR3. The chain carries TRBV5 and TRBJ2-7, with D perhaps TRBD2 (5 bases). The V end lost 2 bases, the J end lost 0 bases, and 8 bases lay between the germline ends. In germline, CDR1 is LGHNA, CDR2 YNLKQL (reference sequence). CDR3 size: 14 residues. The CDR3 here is CASSQLGSSYEQYF. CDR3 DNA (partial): TGTGCCAGCAGCCAATTGGGGAGCTCCTAT.

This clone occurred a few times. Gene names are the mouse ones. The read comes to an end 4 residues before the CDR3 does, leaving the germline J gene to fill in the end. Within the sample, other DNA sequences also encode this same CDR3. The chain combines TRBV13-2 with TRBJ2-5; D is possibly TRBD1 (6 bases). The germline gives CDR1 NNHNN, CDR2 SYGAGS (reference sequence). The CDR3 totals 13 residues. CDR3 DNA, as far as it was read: TGTGCCAGCGGTGGAACAGGGAAAGAC. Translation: CASGGTGKD. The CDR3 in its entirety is CASGGTGKDTQYF.